This T cell receptor beta chain was observed in a study of identical twins. A remark on this clonotype: Its antigen is undetermined.

Template switching introduced a universal primer site, and the cDNA bore unique molecular identifiers. MiXCR was run by TCRdb on the 5' RACE reads, yielding one entry per CDR3 protein. Among 250,000 or so distinct CDR3 sequences listed, around 8% were seen once. Study results and limitations: A cross-sectional statistical analysis, not follow-up of the same donors, supported the conclusions.

A further study also used this sample, focusing on yellow fever vaccine responses in identical twins.

The receptor comes from a woman aged 18-30 years in good health. The specimen was CD8+ T cells sorted from blood.

The CDR3 coding sequence is TGTGCCAGCAACCTACTAGCGGGAGGGCCTTCCTACGAGCAGTACTTC. This codes for CASNLLAGGPSYEQYF. V usage is TRBV6-2 or TRBV6-3 and J usage is TRBJ2-7, with 13 bases identical to TRBD2. Per germline, CDR1 MNHEY and CDR2 SVGEGT. V dropped 7 bases and J dropped 1; count of bases not matched to a gene: 7. The CDR3 length is 16 residues.